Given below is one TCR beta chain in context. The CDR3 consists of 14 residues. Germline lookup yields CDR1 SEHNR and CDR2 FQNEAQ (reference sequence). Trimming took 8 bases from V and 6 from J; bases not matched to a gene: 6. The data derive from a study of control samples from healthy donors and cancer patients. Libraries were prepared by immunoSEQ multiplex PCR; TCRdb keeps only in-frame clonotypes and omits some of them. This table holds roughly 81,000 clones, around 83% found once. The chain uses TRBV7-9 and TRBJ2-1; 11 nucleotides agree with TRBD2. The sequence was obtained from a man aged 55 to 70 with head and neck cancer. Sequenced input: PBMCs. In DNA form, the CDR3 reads TGTGCCAGCCTGGGGACTAGCGGACTCAATGAGCAGTTCTTC. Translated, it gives CASLGTSGLNEQFF.